This passage covers 25 T cell receptor beta chains from one sample sequenced in a study of regulatory T cells in long-lasting Graves disease. Time point denoted: newly diagnosed GD, antithyroid drugs for less than 3 months. From RNA extracted from PBMCs, the TCR library was made. CDR3-region Arm-PCR and iRepertoire HTBI primers produced the TCR beta libraries. TCRdb re-called the multiplex PCR reads through MiXCR, storing one row per CDR3 protein. The table includes about 440,000 distinct CDR3 sequences, more than 12% detected once. The sample was also reused in another study, on T cells in Graves' hyperthyroidism and ophthalmopathy.

The material sequenced was peripheral blood mononuclear cells (PBMCs), taken at new diagnosis, from a patient treated with antithyroid drugs. Receptors were obtained from a woman in her 30s with Graves disease.

This clonotype was seen more than once but under ten times. A much larger clone lies one base from this, so it may be a read error. The CDR3 bases are TGTGCCAGCAGCTGGGGGACCACTGAAGCTTTCTTT. Translation gives CASSWGTTEAFF. The chain joins TRBV5-6 to TRBJ1-1; tentatively, D is TRBD1 (5 bases). V lost 3 bases, J lost 4 bases, and 7 bases lay in between. Germline lookup yields CDR1 SGHDT and CDR2 YYEEEE. The CDR3 consists of 12 residues.

CDR3 region: CASSPLEFRTDTQYF. The DNA of the CDR3 is TGTGCCAGCAGCCCTCTAGAATTCCGCACAGATACGCAGTATTTT. V usage is TRBV7-7 and J usage is TRBJ2-3; no firm D call. The CDR3 contains 15 residues. CDR1 is SSHAT and CDR2 is FNYEAQ in the germline V gene (reference sequence). The V end lost 5 bases, the J end lost 1 base, and 13 bases lay between the germline ends.

This clonotype showed up many times. The rearrangement joins TRBV11-2 to TRBJ1-1; the D gene is possibly TRBD1 (5 bases). Trimming left V 6 bases short and J 3 bases short, with 11 bases between. The CDR3 covers 13 residues. Germline lookup yields CDR1 SGHAT and CDR2 FQNNGV. The CDR3, as DNA: TGTGCCAGCAGTAGGGAAGGGGACACTGAAGCTTTCTTT. It codes for CASSREGDTEAFF. Complete variable domain (other parts from reference TRBV11-2 and TRBJ1-1): EAGVAQSPRYKIIEKRQSVAFWCNPISGHATLYWYQQILGQGPKLLIQFQNNGVVDDSQLPKDRFSAERLKGVDSTLKIQPAKLEDSAVYLCASSREGDTEAFFGQGTRLTVV.

There are many counts of this clonotype. The CDR3 nucleotides read TGTGCCACCAGTAGGGACGGAGCGGCTGGCTACACCTTC. Translation gives CATSRDGAAGYTF. The genes are TRBV24-1 and TRBJ1-2, with a weak D call TRBD1 (5 bases). Looked up from germline, CDR1 is KGHDR and CDR2 is SFDVKD. This CDR3 has 13 amino acids. With 6 bases removed from V and 7 bases from J, the gap between germline ends came to 14 bases.

This clonotype was seen only a few times. This chain connects TRBV5-1 to TRBJ2-3; a possible D gene is TRBD2 (6 bases). The CDR3 spans 12 residues. Germline V gene lookup returns CDR1 SGHRS and CDR2 YFSETQ. Trimming removed 0 bases from V and 14 bases from J, with 13 bases in between. The DNA for the CDR3 is TGCGCCAGCAGCTTGGATGAGGAGACTAGGTATTTT. This translates into CASSLDEETRYF. Full variable domain (remainder filled in from reference TRBV5-1 and TRBJ2-3): KAGVTQTPRYLIKTRGQQVTLSCSPISGHRSVSWYQQTPGQGLQFLFEYFSETQRNKGNFPGRFSGRQFSNSRSEMNVSTLELGDSALYLCASSLDEETRYFGPGTRLTVL.

At least ten counts were recorded for this clonotype. The chain is built from TRBV6-2 or TRBV6-3 and TRBJ2-7; unclear D gene. There are 15 residues in the CDR3. Germline CDR1 is MNHEY and CDR2 is SVGEGT. V was cut by 0 bases and J by 2 bases, with 11 bases left in between. This chain's CDR3 is CASSYSGSTTYEQYF. In nucleotides, the CDR3 is TGTGCCAGCAGTTACTCGGGCAGCACCACCTACGAGCAGTACTTC.

The sample holds many counts of this clonotype. This chain connects TRBV3-1 to TRBJ2-4; 8 bases map to TRBD2. The CDR3 contains 16 residues. The junction had 8 bases not matched to a gene; V was cut back by 0 bases and J by 7 bases. Germline CDR1 LGHDT, CDR2 YNNKEL (reference sequence). CDR3 protein: CASSQDNTGGRNIQYF. The CDR3 nucleotides read TGTGCCAGCAGCCAAGATAATACGGGAGGGCGGAACATTCAGTACTTC.

Turning to this clonotype: A much larger clone is a single base away; this may be a read error. This chain links TRBV12-3 or TRBV12-4 with TRBJ2-3; D gene uncertain. Trimming took 7 bases from V and 4 from J, leaving 6 bases between them. The CDR3 has 11 residues. The CDR3 coding sequence is TGTGCCAGCAAGGTAGCAGATACGCAGTATTTT. It codes for CASKVADTQYF.

This chain connects TRBV6-5 to TRBJ2-1; TRBD2 is a possible D gene (5 bases). V gave up 2 bases and J gave up 8 bases, with 16 bases separating them. The CDR3 sequence is 15 residues long. The germline V gene encodes CDR1 MNHEY and CDR2 SVGAGI. CDR3 in amino acids: CASSYGSAGGYEQFF. CDR3 coding DNA: TGTGCCAGCAGTTACGGGAGTGCCGGAGGCTATGAGCAGTTCTTC.

The sample holds many counts of this clonotype. The J gene is TRBJ1-1, the V gene TRBV5-6; the D is unclear. CDR3 length: 17 amino acids. Germline loops: CDR1 SGHDT, CDR2 YYEEEE. Trimming removed 1 base from V and 5 bases from J, with 21 bases in between. DNA for the CDR3: TGTGCCAGCAGCTTGTTCTGGTCAATGGGTGGAGGGACTGAAGCTTTCTTT. Its protein product is CASSLFWSMGGGTEAFF. Looking up the rest from reference TRBV5-6 and TRBJ1-1 gives the full variable domain: DAGVTQSPTHLIKTRGQQVTLRCSPKSGHDTVSWYQQALGQGPQFIFQYYEEEERQRGNFPDRFSGHQFPNYSSELNVNALLLGDSALYLCASSLFWSMGGGTEAFFGQGTRLTVV.

In its sample, this clonotype was seen many times. The chain carries TRBV12-3 or TRBV12-4 and TRBJ1-1; the D gene is possibly TRBD1 (6 bases). The ends were cut back, 3 bases at V and 7 bases at J, with 24 bases in the middle. The CDR3 is 17 residues long. The CDR3 spells CASSLGAGGHYIGEAFF. CDR3 coding DNA: TGTGCCAGCAGTTTGGGGGCGGGGGGACATTACATTGGTGAAGCTTTCTTT.

This clonotype was observed many times. This rearrangement joins TRBV20-1 to TRBJ2-3, with 10 bases identical to TRBD1. The CDR3 length is 14 residues. From germline, CDR1 is DFQATT and CDR2 SNEGSKA (reference sequence). Trimming at V came to 3 bases and at J to 3 bases, leaving 3 bases not matched to a gene. The CDR3 protein is CSASRQGATDTQYF. For the CDR3, the DNA is TGCAGTGCTAGTAGACAGGGGGCAACAGATACGCAGTATTTT.

This chain uses TRBV3-1 with TRBJ1-2; TRBD1 is a possible D gene (6 bases). This CDR3 region has 14 residues. The ends were cut back, 4 bases at V and 8 bases at J, with 17 bases in the middle. Germline loops: CDR1 LGHDT, CDR2 YNNKEL (reference sequence). Here the CDR3 DNA reads TGTGCCAGCAGCCCAATTGACAGGCGTCAGGGCTACACCTTC. Residues: CASSPIDRRQGYTF.

This clonotype has a count of ten or more. The chain recombines TRBV24-1 with TRBJ2-5; tentatively, D is TRBD1 (6 bases). From germline, CDR1 is KGHDR and CDR2 SFDVKD. This CDR3 is 13 amino acids long. Trimming took 7 bases from V and 4 from J, leaving 12 bases between them. The CDR3 here is CATRALGAETQYF. The CDR3 region has the DNA TGTGCCACCAGGGCTCTGGGGGCAGAGACCCAGTACTTC.

This clonotype was counted between two and nine times. CDR3 sequence reads: CATSETQGRNEQFF. CDR3 coding DNA: TGTGCCACCAGTGAAACACAGGGGCGCAATGAGCAGTTCTTC. This chain uses TRBV24-1 with TRBJ2-1; TRBD1 agrees at 7 bases. Germline lookup yields CDR1 KGHDR and CDR2 SFDVKD. The V and J ends lost 4 bases and 6 bases, in that order; junction bases with no gene match: 5. The length of the CDR3 is 14 residues.

This clonotype was observed many times. The chain links TRBV28 to TRBJ2-7; D not certain. CDR3 length: 11 amino acids. Germline CDR1 and CDR2: MDHEN and SYDVKM. V was clipped by 2 bases and J by 7 bases, with 6 bases between them. Here the CDR3 DNA reads TGTGCCAGCAGTTTAAACAGAGAGCAGTACTTC. Amino acid sequence: CASSLNREQYF.

This clonotype has ten or more counts. The chain is built from TRBV2 and TRBJ1-6; D unresolved. CDR1 and CDR2 (germline): SNHLY, FYNNEI. V dropped 3 bases and J dropped 4 bases, with 10 bases sitting between them. The CDR3 is made up of 15 amino acids. The DNA for the CDR3 is TGTGCCAGCAGTGAGCGGCACCCGTATAATTCACCCCTCCACTTT. Its translation is CASSERHPYNSPLHF.

Many counts were recorded for this clonotype. V usage is TRBV5-6 and J usage is TRBJ2-1; D is unclear. The CDR3 length is 13 residues. The germline CDR1 and CDR2 sequences are SGHDT and YYEEEE. V gave up 4 bases and J gave up 9 bases, with 14 bases separating them. The CDR3 DNA is TGTGCCAGCAGCCCCCTTGTCTCTAGTGAGCAGTTCTTC. Protein product: CASSPLVSSEQFF.

There are a few counts of this clonotype. V gene TRBV25-1 combines with J gene TRBJ1-2; tentatively, D is TRBD1 (6 bases). This CDR3 region has 15 residues. V was trimmed by 4 bases and J by 0 bases, leaving 12 bases between them. The V gene's germline CDR1 is MGHDK and CDR2 SYGVNS. CDR3 in amino acids: CASSAVGGPNYGYTF. DNA of the CDR3: TGTGCCAGCAGTGCGGTAGGGGGGCCTAACTATGGCTACACCTTC.

The chain links TRBV29-1 to TRBJ2-5; perhaps TRBD1 as D (6 bases). Germline assignment: CDR1 SQVTM and CDR2 ANQGSEA. V was clipped by 7 bases and J by 4 bases, with 10 bases between them. This CDR3 region has 11 residues. The CDR3 sequence is CSDQGGETQYF. The CDR3 DNA sequence: TGCAGCGACCAAGGGGGAGAGACCCAGTACTTC.

This clonotype has at least ten counts. V is TRBV20-1 and J is TRBJ2-7; 7 positions agree with TRBD1. This CDR3 spans 15 amino acids. V shed 4 bases, J shed 5 bases, and the junction held 14 bases outside the gene matches. Germline CDR1 DFQATT, CDR2 SNEGSKA (reference sequence). The CDR3 is CSATSQGGWRNEQYF. The CDR3, as DNA: TGCAGTGCTACCTCCCAAGGGGGCTGGAGGAACGAGCAGTACTTC.

This clonotype was picked up a small number of times. The chain recombines TRBV7-9 with TRBJ1-5; TRBD1 matches 7 bases. With V trimmed by 4 bases and J by 3 bases, 18 bases remained unmatched. CDR3 size: 19 residues. CDR1 is SEHNR, CDR2 FQNEAQ, per germline (reference sequence). The CDR3 DNA reads TGTGCCAGCAGCTCGGGACAGATTAAATTCGGGGGATACAATCAGCCCCAGCATTTT. Its translation: CASSSGQIKFGGYNQPQHF.

This clonotype has ten or more counts. V gene TRBV7-9 combines with J gene TRBJ2-7; 9 positions match TRBD2. There are 16 residues in the CDR3. The J segment lost 5 bases and the V segment lost 1 base, leaving 9 bases of the junction unmatched. Per the germline V gene, CDR1 is SEHNR and CDR2 is FQNEAQ (reference sequence). The CDR3 region is CASSLGASGVPNEQYF. In DNA, the CDR3 is TGTGCCAGCAGCTTAGGGGCTAGCGGGGTACCCAACGAGCAGTACTTC.

Ten or more counts support this clonotype. The V call is TRBV20-1, the J call TRBJ2-5; 12 nucleotides align to TRBD1. V was pared by 5 bases and J by 1 base, with 17 bases of the junction left unmatched. The CDR3 consists of 19 residues. The germline gives CDR1 DFQATT, CDR2 SNEGSKA (reference sequence). CDR3: CSAALWGTGGGYPQETQYF. The CDR3 DNA reads TGCAGTGCTGCCCTTTGGGGGACAGGGGGCGGATACCCCCAAGAGACCCAGTACTTC.

The V call is TRBV2, the J call TRBJ2-1, with 14 bases that match TRBD2. Trimming removed 6 bases from V and 10 bases from J; junction bases left unmatched: 8. Germline V gives CDR1 SNHLY, CDR2 FYNNEI. The CDR3 runs 15 residues. CDR3 sequence: CASRTGTSGSWEQFF. CDR3 nucleotides: TGTGCCAGCAGGACCGGGACTAGCGGGAGTTGGGAGCAGTTCTTC.